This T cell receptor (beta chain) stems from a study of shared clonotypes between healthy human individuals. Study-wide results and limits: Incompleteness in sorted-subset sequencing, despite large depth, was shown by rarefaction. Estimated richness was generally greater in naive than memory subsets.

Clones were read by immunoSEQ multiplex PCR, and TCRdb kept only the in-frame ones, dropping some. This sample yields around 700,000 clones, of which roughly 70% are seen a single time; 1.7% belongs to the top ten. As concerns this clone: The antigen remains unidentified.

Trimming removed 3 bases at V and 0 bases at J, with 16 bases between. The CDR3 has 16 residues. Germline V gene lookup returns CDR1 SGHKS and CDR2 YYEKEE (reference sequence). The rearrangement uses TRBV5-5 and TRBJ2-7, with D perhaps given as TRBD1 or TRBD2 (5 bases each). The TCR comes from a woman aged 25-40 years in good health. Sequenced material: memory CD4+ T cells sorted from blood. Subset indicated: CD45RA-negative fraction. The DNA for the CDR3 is TGTGCCAGCAGCTCGACCCCGGGGACGGGCTCCTACGAGCAGTACTTC. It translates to CASSSTPGTGSYEQYF.